Each of the 17 T cell receptor beta chains below was sequenced from the same sample in a study of CXCR3-negative and CXCR3-positive naive CD8 T cells. It was by 5' RACE with UMI labels that the TRB cDNA libraries were prepared. TCRdb reanalyzed the 5' RACE reads and collapses them to one entry per CDR3 protein, without DNA. The sample holds 100,000 to 150,000 distinct CDR3 sequences. Sequenced: naive CXCR3- CD8+ T cells from blood. The subset is: CD45RO-CCR7+CD27+CD95- naive CD8+ T cells lacking CXCR3 (TNR3-). The receptors were gathered from a human donor in good health. Some clones in this sample may be carry-over from other donors' samples.

This CDR3 reads CASSPGIPDGSYNEQFF. The rearrangement links TRBV7-9 to TRBJ2-1; TCRdb outputs TRBD1, but without DNA this stays unchecked. Germline V CDR1 and CDR2: SEHNR, FQNEAQ (reference sequence). The CDR3 has 17 amino acids.

The chain recombines TRBV7-9 with TRBJ2-2; the TCRdb call, TRBD2, lacks DNA for checking. CDR1 and CDR2 from the germline V gene are SEHNR and FQNEAQ (reference sequence). The CDR3 runs to 16 residues. The chain's CDR3 is CASSLAGRENTGELFF.

The rearrangement links TRBV7-9 to TRBJ2-2; TCRdb designates TRBD1, a call that cannot be tested without DNA. Germline V gene lookup returns CDR1 SEHNR and CDR2 FQNEAQ (reference sequence). This CDR3 is 15 amino acids long. This CDR3 is CASSSDREDTGELFF.

The genes are TRBV7-3 and TRBJ2-5. The CDR3 runs 13 residues. CDR1 is SGHTA and CDR2 is FQGTGA in the germline V gene. The CDR3: CASSLVGQETQYF.

The chain employs TRBV29-1 and TRBJ2-2. CDR3 length: 13 residues. The germline V gene has CDR1 SQVTM and CDR2 ANQGSEA. The CDR3 here is CSVAVPNTGELFF.

This chain joins TRBV29-1 and TRBJ1-2. In germline, CDR1 is SQVTM, CDR2 ANQGSEA. The CDR3 consists of 12 residues. This CDR3 reads CSVATANYGYTF.

V is TRBV21-1 and J is TRBJ2-7; absent DNA, TCRdb's TRBD1 call cannot be checked. TRBV21-1 is described as a pseudogene. This CDR3 is built from 14 residues. This chain's CDR3 is CASSKYGAAYEQYF.

The CDR3: CSVLRTGGNEQYF. The chain recombines TRBV29-1 with TRBJ2-7; TCRdb gives TRBD1 as the D gene, but with no DNA this cannot be confirmed. The length of the CDR3 is 13 residues. Per germline, CDR1 SQVTM and CDR2 ANQGSEA.

This chain joins TRBV20-1 and TRBJ2-3; the D call from TCRdb, TRBD1, cannot be confirmed without DNA. Germline CDR1 and CDR2: DFQATT and SNEGSKA (reference sequence). CDR3 length: 11 amino acids. CDR3 in amino acids: CSAGEGDTQYF.

The chain's CDR3 is CASSSGTAGGYNEQFF. This chain uses TRBV5-5 with TRBJ2-1; the D call of TRBD2 rests on TCRdb alone, since no DNA is present to check it. The CDR3 covers 16 residues. Per germline, CDR1 SGHKS and CDR2 YYEKEE (reference sequence).

The chain is built from TRBV27 and TRBJ1-5. The CDR3 extends over 12 amino acids. In germline, CDR1 is MNHEY, CDR2 SMNVEV (reference sequence). CDR3: CASSFSGQPQHF.

The chain links TRBV11-2 to TRBJ1-2. The CDR3 sequence is 14 residues long. Germline lookup yields CDR1 SGHAT and CDR2 FQNNGV. Here the CDR3 reads CASSRSGWNYGYTF.

This chain joins TRBV12-3 or TRBV12-4 and TRBJ2-3; TCRdb's D call, TRBD1, is unchecked because there is no DNA. This CDR3 is built from 15 residues. This CDR3 reads CASSIFDRLTDTQYF.

The chain carries TRBV4-2 and TRBJ1-1; the D call from TCRdb, TRBD1, cannot be confirmed without DNA. CDR3 length equals 14 residues. Germline lookup yields CDR1 LGHNA and CDR2 YNFKEQ. The chain's CDR3 is CASSQGRQYTEAFF.

V gene TRBV28 combines with J gene TRBJ2-5; checking the TCRdb D call of TRBD2 is not possible without DNA. The CDR3 has 15 amino acids. Germline V gives CDR1 MDHEN, CDR2 SYDVKM. The CDR3 here is CASSFPAGVSETQYF.

V is TRBV4-1 and J is TRBJ1-5; TCRdb outputs TRBD1, but without DNA this stays unchecked. Germline values: CDR1 MGHRA, CDR2 YSYEKL. The CDR3 sequence is 16 residues long. CDR3 in amino acids: CASSQGTGGMNQPQHF.

This CDR3 is CASSQQQYEQYF. The rearrangement links TRBV5-6 to TRBJ2-7. This CDR3 is built from 12 residues. Germline V gene data show CDR1 as SGHDT and CDR2 as YYEEEE.